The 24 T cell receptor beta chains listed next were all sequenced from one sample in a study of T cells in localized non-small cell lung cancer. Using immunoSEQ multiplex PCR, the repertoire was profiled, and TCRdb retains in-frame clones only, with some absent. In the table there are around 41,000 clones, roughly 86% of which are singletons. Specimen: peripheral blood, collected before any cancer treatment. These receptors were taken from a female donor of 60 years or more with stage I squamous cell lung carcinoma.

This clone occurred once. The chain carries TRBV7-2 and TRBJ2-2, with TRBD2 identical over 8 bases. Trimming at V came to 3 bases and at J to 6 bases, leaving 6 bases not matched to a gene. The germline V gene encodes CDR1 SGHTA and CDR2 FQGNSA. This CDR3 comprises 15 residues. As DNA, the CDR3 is TGTGCCAGCAGCTTGGGGCTAGCGGGCTCCGGGGAGCTGTTTTTT. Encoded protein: CASSLGLAGSGELFF.

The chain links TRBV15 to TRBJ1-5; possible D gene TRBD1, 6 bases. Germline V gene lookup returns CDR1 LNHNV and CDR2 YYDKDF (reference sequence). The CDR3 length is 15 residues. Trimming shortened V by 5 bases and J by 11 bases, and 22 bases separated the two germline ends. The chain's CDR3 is CATSVTREGGVAQHF. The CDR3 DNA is TGTGCCACCAGCGTTACTCGGGAGGGGGGGGTGGCCCAGCATTTT.

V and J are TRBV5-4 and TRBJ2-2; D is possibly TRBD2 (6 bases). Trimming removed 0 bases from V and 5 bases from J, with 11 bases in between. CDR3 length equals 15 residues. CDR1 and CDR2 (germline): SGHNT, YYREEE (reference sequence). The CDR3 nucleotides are TGTGCCAGCAGCTTGGGGGGGAGGCAAACCGGGGAGCTGTTTTTT. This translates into CASSLGGRQTGELFF.

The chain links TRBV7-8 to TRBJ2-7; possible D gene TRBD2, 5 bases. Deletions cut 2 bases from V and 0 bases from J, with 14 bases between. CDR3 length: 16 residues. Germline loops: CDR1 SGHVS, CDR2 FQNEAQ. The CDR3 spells CASSLSGLLSSYEQYF. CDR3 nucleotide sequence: TGTGCCAGCAGCTTAAGCGGTCTCCTGAGCTCCTACGAGCAGTACTTC. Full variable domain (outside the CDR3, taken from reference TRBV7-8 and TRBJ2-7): GAGVSQSPRYKVAKRGQDVALRCDPISGHVSLFWYQQALGQGPEFLTYFQNEAQLDKSGLPSDRFFAERPEGSVSTLKIQRTQQEDSAVYLCASSLSGLLSSYEQYFGPGTRLTVT.

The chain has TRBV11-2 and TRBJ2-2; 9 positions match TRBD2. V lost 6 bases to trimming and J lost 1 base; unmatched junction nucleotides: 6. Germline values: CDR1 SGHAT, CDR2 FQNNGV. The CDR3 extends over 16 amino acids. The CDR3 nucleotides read TGTGCCAGCAGTTGGTGGCGGGAGGGGAACACCGGGGAGCTGTTTTTT. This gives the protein CASSWWREGNTGELFF.

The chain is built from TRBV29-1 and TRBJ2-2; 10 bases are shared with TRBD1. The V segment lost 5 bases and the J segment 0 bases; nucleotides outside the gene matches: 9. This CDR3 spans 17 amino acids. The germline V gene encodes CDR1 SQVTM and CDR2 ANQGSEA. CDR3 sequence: CSVQPATGGANTGELFF. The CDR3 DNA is TGCAGCGTTCAGCCAGCGACAGGGGGCGCGAACACCGGGGAGCTGTTTTTT.

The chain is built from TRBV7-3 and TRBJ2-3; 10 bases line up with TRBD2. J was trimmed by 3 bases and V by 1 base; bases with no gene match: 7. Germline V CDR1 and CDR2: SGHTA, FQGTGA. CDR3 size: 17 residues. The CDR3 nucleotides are TGTGCCAGCAGCTTAATTGGGGCTAGCGGGAGTACAGATACGCAGTATTTT. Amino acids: CASSLIGASGSTDTQYF.

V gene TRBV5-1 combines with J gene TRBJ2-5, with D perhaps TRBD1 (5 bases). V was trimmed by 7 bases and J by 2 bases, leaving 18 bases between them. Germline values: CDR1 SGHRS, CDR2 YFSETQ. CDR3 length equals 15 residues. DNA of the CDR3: TGCGCCAGCTACCCTAGGGGCGCAGGTCAAGAGACCCAGTACTTC. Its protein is CASYPRGAGQETQYF. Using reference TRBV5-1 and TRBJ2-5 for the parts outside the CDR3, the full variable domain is KAGVTQTPRYLIKTRGQQVTLSCSPISGHRSVSWYQQTPGQGLQFLFEYFSETQRNKGNFPGRFSGRQFSNSRSEMNVSTLELGDSALYLCASYPRGAGQETQYFGPGTRLLVL.

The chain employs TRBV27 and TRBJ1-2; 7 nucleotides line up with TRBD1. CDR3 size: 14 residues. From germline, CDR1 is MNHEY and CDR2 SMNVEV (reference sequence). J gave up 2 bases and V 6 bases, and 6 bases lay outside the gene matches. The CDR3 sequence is CASRHGQANYGYTF. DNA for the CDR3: TGTGCCAGCAGACACGGACAGGCAAACTATGGCTACACCTTC.

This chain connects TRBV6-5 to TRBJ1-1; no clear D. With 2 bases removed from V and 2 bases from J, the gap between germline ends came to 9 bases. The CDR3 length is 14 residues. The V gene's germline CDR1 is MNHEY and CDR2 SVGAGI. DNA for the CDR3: TGTGCCAGCAGTTACCTACCGATTAACACTGAAGCTTTCTTT. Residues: CASSYLPINTEAFF.

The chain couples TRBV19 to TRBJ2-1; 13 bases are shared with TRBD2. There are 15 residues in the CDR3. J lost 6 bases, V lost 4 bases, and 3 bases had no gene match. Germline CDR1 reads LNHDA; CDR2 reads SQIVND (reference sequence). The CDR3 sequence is CASSTLAGGTNEQFF. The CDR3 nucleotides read TGTGCCAGTAGTACACTAGCGGGAGGGACCAATGAGCAGTTCTTC.

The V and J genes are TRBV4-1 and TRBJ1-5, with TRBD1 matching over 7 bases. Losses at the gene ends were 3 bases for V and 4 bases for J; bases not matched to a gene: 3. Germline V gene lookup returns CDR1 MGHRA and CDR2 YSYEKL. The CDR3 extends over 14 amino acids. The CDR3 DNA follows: TGCGCCAGCAGCCAGGACAGGTCTAATCAGCCCCAGCATTTT. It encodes CASSQDRSNQPQHF.

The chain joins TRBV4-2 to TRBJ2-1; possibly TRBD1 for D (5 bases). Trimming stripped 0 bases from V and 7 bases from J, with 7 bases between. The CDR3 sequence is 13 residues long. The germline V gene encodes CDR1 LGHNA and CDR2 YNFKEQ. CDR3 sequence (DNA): TGTGCCAGCAGCCAAGACAGGGTAAATGAGCAGTTCTTC. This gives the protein CASSQDRVNEQFF.

CDR3 nucleotide sequence: TGTGCCAGCAGCGTAGCTTCGGACAGTACCTACGAGCAGTACTTC. It codes for CASSVASDSTYEQYF. This chain joins TRBV9 and TRBJ2-7; D may be TRBD1 (6 bases). The germline V gene encodes CDR1 SGDLS and CDR2 YYNGEE. Trimming pared 0 bases from V and 2 bases from J, leaving 12 bases between. The CDR3 loop spans 15 amino acids.

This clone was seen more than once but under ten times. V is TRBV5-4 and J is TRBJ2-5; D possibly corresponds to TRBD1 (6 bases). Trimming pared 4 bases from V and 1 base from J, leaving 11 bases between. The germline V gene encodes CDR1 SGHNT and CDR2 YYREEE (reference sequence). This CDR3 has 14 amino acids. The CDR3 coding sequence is TGTGCCAGCAGCCTAGGGACACTCCAAGAGACCCAGTACTTC. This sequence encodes CASSLGTLQETQYF.

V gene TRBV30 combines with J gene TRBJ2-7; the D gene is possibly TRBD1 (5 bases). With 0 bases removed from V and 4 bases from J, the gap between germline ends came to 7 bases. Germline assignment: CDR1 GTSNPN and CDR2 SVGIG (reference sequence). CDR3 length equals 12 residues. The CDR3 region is CAWSVQEYEQYF. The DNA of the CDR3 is TGTGCCTGGAGTGTACAGGAATACGAGCAGTACTTC.

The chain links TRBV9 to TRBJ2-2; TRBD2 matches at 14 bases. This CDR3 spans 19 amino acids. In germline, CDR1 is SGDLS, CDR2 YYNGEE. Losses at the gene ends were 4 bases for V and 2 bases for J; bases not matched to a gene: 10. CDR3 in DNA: TGTGCCAGCAGCTCAAGATCGGGACTAGCGGGAGTTAACACCGGGGAGCTGTTTTTT. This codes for CASSSRSGLAGVNTGELFF.

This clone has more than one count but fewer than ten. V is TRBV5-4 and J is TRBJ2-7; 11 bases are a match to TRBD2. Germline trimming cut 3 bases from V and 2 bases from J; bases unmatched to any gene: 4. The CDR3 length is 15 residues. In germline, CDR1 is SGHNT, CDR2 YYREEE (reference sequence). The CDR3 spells CASSWGTSGTYEQYF. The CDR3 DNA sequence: TGTGCCAGCAGCTGGGGGACTAGCGGAACCTACGAGCAGTACTTC.

The CDR3 loop is CASSLDGTDTQYF. CDR3 coding DNA: TGCGCCAGCAGCTTGGATGGCACAGATACGCAGTATTTT. The chain carries TRBV5-1 and TRBJ2-3; no firm D call. Germline V CDR1 and CDR2: SGHRS, YFSETQ. The CDR3 contains 13 residues. Trimming cost V 0 bases and J 1 base, with 3 bases left between them.

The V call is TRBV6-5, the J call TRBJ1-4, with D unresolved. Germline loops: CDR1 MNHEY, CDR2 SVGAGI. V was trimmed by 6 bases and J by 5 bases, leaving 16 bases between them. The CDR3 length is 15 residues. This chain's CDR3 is CASRRHLADNEKLFF. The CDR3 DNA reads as TGTGCCAGCAGACGACATCTAGCGGACAATGAAAAACTGTTTTTT.

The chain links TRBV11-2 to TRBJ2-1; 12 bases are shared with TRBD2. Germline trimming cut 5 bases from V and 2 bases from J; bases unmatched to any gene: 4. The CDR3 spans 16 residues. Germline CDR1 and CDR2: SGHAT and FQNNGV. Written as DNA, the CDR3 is TGTGCCAGCAGCGAACGGACTAGCGGGACCTACAATGAGCAGTTCTTC. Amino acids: CASSERTSGTYNEQFF.

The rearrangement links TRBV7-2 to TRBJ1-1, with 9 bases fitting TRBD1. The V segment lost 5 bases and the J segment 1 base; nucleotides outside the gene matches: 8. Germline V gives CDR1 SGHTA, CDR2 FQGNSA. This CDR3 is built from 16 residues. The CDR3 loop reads CASSLPLGQGNTEAFF. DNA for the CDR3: TGTGCCAGCAGCCTTCCCTTGGGACAGGGGAACACTGAAGCTTTCTTT.

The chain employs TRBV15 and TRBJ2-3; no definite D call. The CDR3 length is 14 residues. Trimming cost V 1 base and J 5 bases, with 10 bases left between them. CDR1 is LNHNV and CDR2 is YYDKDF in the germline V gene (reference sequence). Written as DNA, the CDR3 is TGTGCCACCAGCAGAGCCCAGCCCGGAGATACGCAGTATTTT. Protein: CATSRAQPGDTQYF.

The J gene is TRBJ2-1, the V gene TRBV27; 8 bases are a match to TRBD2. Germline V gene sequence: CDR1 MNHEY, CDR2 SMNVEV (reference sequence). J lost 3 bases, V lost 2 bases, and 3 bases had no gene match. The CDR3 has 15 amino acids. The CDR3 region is CASSLTGGIYNEQFF. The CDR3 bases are TGTGCCAGCAGTTTAACGGGAGGGATCTACAATGAGCAGTTCTTC.